This entry lists 29 T cell receptor beta chains sequenced from one sample in a study of human T cells and chemical hapten exposure. TCRdb reprocessed the RACE reads with MiXCR, giving one entry per CDR3 protein. This sample has tens of thousands of distinct CDR3 sequences, with about 10% found just once. The time point: patch test 1, 2 weeks after DPC sensitization. As to treatment: therapeutic diphenylcyclopropenone sensitization with weekly scalp DPC. The sequenced sample was whole blood, obtained in connection with sensitization to the hapten diphenylcyclopropenone (DPC). These receptors all stem from a man aged 35-49 years with alopecia areata. Some clones in this sample may be carry-over from other donors' samples.

V usage is TRBV20-1 and J usage is TRBJ2-3; 8 bases align to TRBD1. Germline V gives CDR1 DFQATT, CDR2 SNEGSKA (reference sequence). This CDR3 has 13 residues. V dropped 3 bases and J dropped 3; count of bases not matched to a gene: 2. The CDR3 protein is CSASGQGTDTQYF. CDR3 bases: TGCAGTGCTAGCGGACAGGGAACAGATACGCAGTATTTT.

This clonotype was observed a handful of times. CDR3 bases: TGCAGTGCCCCGGGACTAGCGGGAGGAGGGGGCACAGATACGCAGTATTTT. Encoded protein: CSAPGLAGGGGTDTQYF. The chain is built from TRBV20-1 and TRBJ2-3; TRBD2 matches 15 bases. This CDR3 comprises 17 residues. J was trimmed by 1 base and V by 6 bases; bases with no gene match: 8. Germline V lookup: CDR1 DFQATT, CDR2 SNEGSKA (reference sequence).

This clonotype occurred a few times. The gene calls are TRBV7-6 and TRBJ2-7; TRBD1 might be the D (6 bases). The V end was cut by 5 bases, the J end by 5 bases, with 7 bases between. The CDR3 runs 11 residues. Germline CDR1 SGHVS, CDR2 FNYEAQ. The CDR3 nucleotides read TGTGCCAGCAGCCACAGGGACGAGCAGTACTTC. Encoded protein: CASSHRDEQYF.

J is TRBJ2-7 and V is TRBV7-2, with D possibly TRBD2 on 5 matching bases. CDR1 and CDR2 (germline): SGHTA, FQGNSA. The V end lost 5 bases, the J end lost 3 bases, and 14 bases lay between the germline ends. This CDR3 comprises 14 residues. CDR3 sequence reads: CASSLVDFGYEQYV. CDR3 nucleotides: TGTGCCAGCAGCCTAGTGGACTTCGGCTACGAGCAGTACGTC.

This clonotype has more than one count but fewer than ten. The chain employs TRBV7-2 and TRBJ2-3; no clear D. V was cut by 4 bases and J by 4 bases, with 12 bases left in between. Germline CDR1 SGHTA, CDR2 FQGNSA. CDR3 length: 14 residues. CDR3 bases: TGTGCCAGCAGCTCCTCCCGTAGCTCAGATACGCAGTATTTT. Translated, it gives CASSSSRSSDTQYF.

This clonotype has a count of ten or more. The rearrangement uses TRBV5-1 and TRBJ1-6; perhaps TRBD1 as D (6 bases). V was clipped by 0 bases and J by 12 bases, with 25 bases between them. CDR1 and CDR2 (germline): SGHRS, YFSETQ. There are 18 residues in the CDR3. The CDR3 is CASSLERGGTSLTRPLHF. The CDR3 coding sequence is TGCGCCAGCAGCTTGGAACGCGGGGGCACCTCACTCACTAGACCCCTCCACTTT.

The sample holds many counts of this clonotype. The V and J genes are TRBV4-1 and TRBJ1-2, with D uncertain. Trimming took off 2 bases at V and 2 bases at J, with 9 bases between the two ends. There are 14 residues in the CDR3. Germline CDR1 reads MGHRA; CDR2 reads YSYEKL. CDR3 sequence (DNA): TGCGCCAGCAGCCAATTCGCCGGAAACTATGGCTACACCTTC. Protein: CASSQFAGNYGYTF.

Only a few counts were recorded for this clonotype. The rearrangement joins TRBV7-8 to TRBJ2-3, with D possibly being TRBD1 or TRBD2 (5 bases each). Per germline, CDR1 SGHVS and CDR2 FQNEAQ. The CDR3 length is 14 residues. V lost 11 bases and J lost 0, with 15 bases in between. Here the CDR3 reads CAGKGRLSTDTQYF. The CDR3, as DNA: TGTGCCGGAAAGGGGCGACTAAGCACAGATACGCAGTATTTT.

This clonotype was recorded at least ten times. The CDR3 is CSVGVASGRSSQETQYF. The CDR3 coding sequence is TGCAGCGTTGGGGTGGCTAGCGGGAGGTCCTCCCAAGAGACCCAGTACTTC. V and J are TRBV29-1 and TRBJ2-5, with TRBD2 matching 11 bases. Per the germline V gene, CDR1 is SQVTM and CDR2 is ANQGSEA. Losses at the gene ends were 4 bases for V and 1 base for J; bases not matched to a gene: 11. This CDR3 contains 17 residues. The variable domain in full, with the rest retrieved from reference TRBV29-1 and TRBJ2-5, is SAVISQKPSRDICQRGTSLTIQCQVDSQVTMMFWYRQQPGQSLTLIATANQGSEATYESGFVIDKFPISRPNLTFSTLTVSNMSPEDSSIYLCSVGVASGRSSQETQYFGPGTRLLVL.

This clonotype was seen only a few times. V usage is TRBV12-3 or TRBV12-4 and J usage is TRBJ1-1; the D gene is possibly TRBD1 (6 bases). CDR3 length equals 15 residues. V was cut by 4 bases and J by 0 bases, with 12 bases left in between. CDR3 loop: CASSSAGTMNTEAFF. CDR3 coding DNA: TGTGCCAGCAGTTCGGCCGGGACAATGAACACTGAAGCTTTCTTT.

The chain employs TRBV28 and TRBJ1-5; unclear D gene. Germline assignment: CDR1 MDHEN and CDR2 SYDVKM. The CDR3 length is 16 residues. V gave up 6 bases and J gave up 0 bases, with 15 bases separating them. CDR3 sequence reads: CASSPYMGNSNQPQHF. In nucleotides, the CDR3 is TGTGCCAGCAGCCCTTATATGGGGAATAGCAATCAGCCCCAGCATTTT.

This clonotype was recorded at least ten times. The rearrangement uses TRBV20-1 and TRBJ2-3, with 9 bases identical to TRBD2. This CDR3 is built from 15 residues. J was trimmed by 5 bases and V by 2 bases; bases with no gene match: 8. Germline V gives CDR1 DFQATT, CDR2 SNEGSKA (reference sequence). CDR3 sequence: CSARPLAGARDTQYF. In DNA form, the CDR3 reads TGCAGTGCTAGACCGTTAGCGGGAGCAAGAGATACGCAGTATTTT.

This clonotype was counted between two and nine times. The chain uses TRBV7-9 and TRBJ1-2, with D unresolved. This CDR3 region has 14 residues. The germline V and J ends were trimmed by 1 base and 4 bases, with 10 bases remaining between them. Germline-derived CDR1 and CDR2 are SEHNR and FQNEAQ (reference sequence). The CDR3 reads CASSLEVHFYGYTF. CDR3 bases: TGTGCCAGCAGCTTAGAGGTCCACTTCTATGGCTACACCTTC. Looking up the rest from reference TRBV7-9 and TRBJ1-2 gives the full variable domain: DTGVSQNPRHKITKRGQNVTFRCDPISEHNRLYWYRQTLGQGPEFLTYFQNEAQLEKSRLLSDRFSAERPKGSFSTLEIQRTEQGDSAMYLCASSLEVHFYGYTFGSGTRLTVV.

This clonotype was seen a few times. The V gene is TRBV7-6, the J gene TRBJ2-7; TRBD1 aligns across 7 bases. The CDR3 has 17 amino acids. The ends lost 6 bases at V and 4 bases at J; junction bases unmatched: 18. Germline-derived CDR1 and CDR2 are SGHVS and FNYEAQ. The CDR3 here is CASSDRPQGMKLYEQYF. The CDR3 nucleotides are TGTGCCAGCAGTGACCGACCACAGGGGATGAAACTTTACGAGCAGTACTTC.

This chain connects TRBV7-2 to TRBJ2-3; 8 nucleotides align to TRBD2. The CDR3 has 15 residues. Germline values: CDR1 SGHTA, CDR2 FQGNSA. The ends lost 3 bases at V and 1 base at J; junction bases unmatched: 3. DNA for the CDR3: TGTGCCAGCAGCTTCTTAGCGGGACGCACAGATACGCAGTATTTT. This translates into CASSFLAGRTDTQYF.

The chain uses TRBV5-1 and TRBJ2-1, with 7 bases matching TRBD2. The CDR3 loop spans 16 amino acids. After removal of 4 bases from V and 4 bases from J, the junction contained 11 bases not matched to a gene. CDR1 is SGHRS and CDR2 is YFSETQ in the germline V gene. The CDR3 here is CASSREAPSGYNEQFF. The CDR3 nucleotides read TGCGCCAGCAGCCGAGAGGCGCCTAGCGGATACAATGAGCAGTTCTTC.

The chain employs TRBV28 and TRBJ1-1; tentatively, D is TRBD1 (6 bases). Germline V gives CDR1 MDHEN, CDR2 SYDVKM. Trimming pared 9 bases from V and 1 base from J, leaving 15 bases between. The CDR3 extends over 14 amino acids. CDR3: CASSGALRNTEAFF. The CDR3 DNA reads TGTGCCAGTTCGGGGGCGTTGCGGAACACTGAAGCTTTCTTT.

The chain combines TRBV29-1 with TRBJ2-2, with D unresolved. Trimming shortened V by 4 bases and J by 6 bases, and 6 bases separated the two germline ends. The germline CDR1 and CDR2 sequences are SQVTM and ANQGSEA. This CDR3 is 11 amino acids long. The CDR3 DNA sequence: TGCAGCGTTGCTGAGGCCGGGGAGCTGTTTTTT. It encodes CSVAEAGELFF.

This clonotype was seen a handful of times. This chain uses TRBV6-4 with TRBJ2-3; 10 nucleotides agree with TRBD2. CDR1 and CDR2 (germline): MRHNA, SNTAGT. With 3 bases clipped from V and 4 bases from J, the junction kept 4 bases outside the gene matches. This CDR3 is built from 15 residues. The chain's CDR3 is CASSELAGAADTQYF. The CDR3 nucleotides are TGTGCCAGCAGTGAGCTAGCGGGAGCGGCAGATACGCAGTATTTT.

This clonotype was seen more than once but under ten times. V is TRBV7-9 and J is TRBJ2-3; TRBD1 matches at 10 bases. Germline-derived CDR1 and CDR2 are SEHNR and FQNEAQ (reference sequence). The CDR3 extends over 19 amino acids. V lost 3 bases and J lost 0; bases outside the gene matches: 12. CDR3 sequence: CASSFRMGQGPTSTDTQYF. DNA of the CDR3: TGTGCCAGCAGCTTTAGAATGGGACAGGGGCCGACTAGCACAGATACGCAGTATTTT.

The chain links TRBV4-3 to TRBJ2-3, with D possibly being TRBD2 (6 bases). V shed 3 bases and J shed 6 bases, with 13 bases lying between them. This CDR3 is 14 amino acids long. Germline lookup yields CDR1 LGHNA and CDR2 YSLEER. The CDR3 region is CASSQTHGGDTQYF. In nucleotides, the CDR3 is TGCGCCAGCAGCCAGACACATGGAGGGGATACGCAGTATTTT.

This clonotype was observed many times. The V and J genes are TRBV5-4 and TRBJ1-2, with unresolved D. Germline V lookup: CDR1 SGHNT, CDR2 YYREEE (reference sequence). The CDR3 extends over 12 amino acids. The V gene lost 0 bases and the J gene lost 4 bases, with 4 bases spanning the gap. This CDR3 reads CASSLEAYGYTF. As DNA, the CDR3 is TGTGCCAGCAGCTTGGAGGCCTATGGCTACACCTTC.

CDR3 bases: TGCAGCGCAGGGACAGCCGGAAGCACAGATACGCAGTATTTT. Encoded protein: CSAGTAGSTDTQYF. This rearrangement joins TRBV29-1 to TRBJ2-3; 7 bases are a match to TRBD1. Per germline, CDR1 SQVTM and CDR2 ANQGSEA. The CDR3 contains 14 residues. Trimming cost V 7 bases and J 0 bases; bases outside gene matches: 7.

This clonotype was seen only a few times. The chain is built from TRBV28 and TRBJ2-1; D perhaps matches TRBD2 (6 bases). CDR1 and CDR2 from the germline V gene are MDHEN and SYDVKM. The CDR3 sequence is 15 residues long. The V end was cut by 6 bases, the J end by 2 bases, with 14 bases between. The CDR3 is CASSRLGGAYNEQFF. Written as DNA, the CDR3 is TGTGCCAGCAGCCGTCTTGGCGGGGCCTACAATGAGCAGTTCTTC.

There are a few counts of this clonotype. The chain employs TRBV5-4 and TRBJ2-5, with 15 bases matching TRBD2. Trimming at V came to 3 bases and at J to 1 base, leaving 1 base not matched to a gene. The CDR3 length is 16 residues. Germline lookup yields CDR1 SGHNT and CDR2 YYREEE (reference sequence). This CDR3 reads CASSSGLAGGQETQYF. CDR3 sequence (DNA): TGTGCCAGCAGCTCGGGACTAGCGGGGGGCCAAGAGACCCAGTACTTC.

The V and J genes are TRBV7-9 and TRBJ2-2; 8 positions match TRBD1. Germline V lookup: CDR1 SEHNR, CDR2 FQNEAQ (reference sequence). With V trimmed by 5 bases and J by 2 bases, 7 bases remained unmatched. This CDR3 spans 16 amino acids. Here the CDR3 reads CASSHPDRGNTGELFF. The CDR3 coding sequence is TGTGCCAGCAGCCATCCCGACAGGGGAAACACCGGGGAGCTGTTTTTT.

This clonotype was seen a handful of times. The chain is built from TRBV7-9 and TRBJ1-4; no reliable D call. CDR3 size: 14 residues. The germline V gene has CDR1 SEHNR and CDR2 FQNEAQ (reference sequence). The V gene lost 8 bases and the J gene lost 6 bases, with 16 bases spanning the gap. CDR3 sequence reads: CASVLDPRDEKLFF. The CDR3 DNA reads as TGTGCCAGCGTACTGGACCCACGGGATGAAAAACTGTTTTTT.

This clonotype was observed at least ten times. This chain joins TRBV10-3 and TRBJ1-1, with D possibly being TRBD1 (6 bases). Germline V gene sequence: CDR1 ENHRY, CDR2 SYGVKD. V lost 2 bases and J lost 5, with 15 bases in between. This CDR3 is 15 amino acids long. The CDR3 region is CAISENGGQNTEAFF. As DNA, the CDR3 is TGTGCCATCAGTGAGAACGGGGGGCAGAATACTGAAGCTTTCTTT.

This clonotype was recorded many times. The V and J genes are TRBV11-1 and TRBJ2-3; the D is unclear. This CDR3 has 13 amino acids. Germline assignment: CDR1 SGHAT and CDR2 FQDESV (reference sequence). The ends were cut back, 5 bases at V and 9 bases at J, with 15 bases in the middle. Written as DNA, the CDR3 is TGTGCCAGCAGCCAACCTGACTCGCCAACGCAGTATTTT. The encoded protein is CASSQPDSPTQYF.